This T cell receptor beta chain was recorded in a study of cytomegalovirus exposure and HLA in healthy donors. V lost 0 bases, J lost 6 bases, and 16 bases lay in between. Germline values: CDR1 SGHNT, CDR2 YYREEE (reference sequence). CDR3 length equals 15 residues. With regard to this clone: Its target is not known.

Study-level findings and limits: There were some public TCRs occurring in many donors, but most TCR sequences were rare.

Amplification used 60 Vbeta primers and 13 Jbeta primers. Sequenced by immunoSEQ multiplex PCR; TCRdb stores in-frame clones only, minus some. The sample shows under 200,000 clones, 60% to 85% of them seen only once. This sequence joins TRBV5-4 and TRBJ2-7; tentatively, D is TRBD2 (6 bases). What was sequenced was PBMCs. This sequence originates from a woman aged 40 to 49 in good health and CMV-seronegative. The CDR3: CASSLDRGGAREQYF. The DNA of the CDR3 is TGTGCCAGCAGCTTGGATAGGGGCGGGGCCCGCGAGCAGTACTTC.